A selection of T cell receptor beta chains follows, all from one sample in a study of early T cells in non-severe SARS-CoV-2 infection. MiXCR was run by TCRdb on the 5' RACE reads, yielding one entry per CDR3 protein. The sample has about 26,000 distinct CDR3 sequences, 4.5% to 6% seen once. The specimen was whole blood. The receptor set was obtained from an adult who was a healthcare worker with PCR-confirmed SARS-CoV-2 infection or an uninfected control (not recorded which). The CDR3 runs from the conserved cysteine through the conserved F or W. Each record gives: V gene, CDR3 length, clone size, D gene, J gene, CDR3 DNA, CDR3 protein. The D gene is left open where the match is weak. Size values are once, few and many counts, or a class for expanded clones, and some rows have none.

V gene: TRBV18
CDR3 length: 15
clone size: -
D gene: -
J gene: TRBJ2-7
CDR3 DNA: TGTGCCAGCTCACAGGGGTTTCAGAGCTCCTACGAGCAGTACTTC
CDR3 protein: CASSQGFQSSYEQYF

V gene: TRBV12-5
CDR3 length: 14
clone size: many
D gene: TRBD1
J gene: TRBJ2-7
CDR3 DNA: TGTGCTAGTGGTACGACAGGGAAAGGTTACGAGCAGTACTTC
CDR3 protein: CASGTTGKGYEQYF

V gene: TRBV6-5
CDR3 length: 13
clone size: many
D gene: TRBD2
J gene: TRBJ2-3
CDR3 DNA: TGTGCCAGCAGACTTAGCGGGGAGGATACGCAGTATTTT
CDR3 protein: CASRLSGEDTQYF

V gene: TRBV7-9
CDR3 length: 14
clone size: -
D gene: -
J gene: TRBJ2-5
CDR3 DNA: TGTGCCAGCAGCAACTCGGGACGCCAAGAGACCCAGTACTTC
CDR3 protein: CASSNSGRQETQYF

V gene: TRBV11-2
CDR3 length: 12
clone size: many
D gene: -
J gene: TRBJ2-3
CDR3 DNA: TGTGCCAGCAGCTCCTACACAGATACGCAGTATTTT
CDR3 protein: CASSSYTDTQYF

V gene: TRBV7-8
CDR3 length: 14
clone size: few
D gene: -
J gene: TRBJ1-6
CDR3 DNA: TGTGCCAGCAGCTCCGGACCCTATAATTCACCCCTCCACTTT
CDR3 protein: CASSSGPYNSPLHF

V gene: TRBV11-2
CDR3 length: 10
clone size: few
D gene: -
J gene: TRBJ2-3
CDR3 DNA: TGTGCCAGCAGTACAGATACGCAGTATTTT
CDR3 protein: CASSTDTQYF

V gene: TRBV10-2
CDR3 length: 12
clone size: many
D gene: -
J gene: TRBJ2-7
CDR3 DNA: TGCGCCAGCAGTGACCGCCGTGAGAAGCAGTACTTC
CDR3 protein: CASSDRREKQYF

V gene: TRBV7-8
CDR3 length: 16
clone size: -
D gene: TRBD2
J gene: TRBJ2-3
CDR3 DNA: TGTGCCAGCAGCCCACCCGGGCGAAGCGGGAGGTCGGCGCAGTATTTT
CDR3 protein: CASSPPGRSGRSAQYF

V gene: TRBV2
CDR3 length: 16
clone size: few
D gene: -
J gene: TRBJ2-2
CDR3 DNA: TGTGCCAGCAGACAAGGACAGAGAGCGAACACCGGGGAGCTGTTTTTT
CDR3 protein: CASRQGQRANTGELFF

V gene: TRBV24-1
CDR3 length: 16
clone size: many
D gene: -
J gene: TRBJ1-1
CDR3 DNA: TGTGCCACCAGTGACCCCCGACAGCACCCGAACACTGAAGCTTTCTTT
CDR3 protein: CATSDPRQHPNTEAFF

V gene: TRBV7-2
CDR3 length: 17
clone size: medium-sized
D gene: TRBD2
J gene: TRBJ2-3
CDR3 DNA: TGTGCCAGCAGCCTTAGCGGGGGCCCACTACAAAGAGATACGCAGTATTTT
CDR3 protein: CASSLSGGPLQRDTQYF

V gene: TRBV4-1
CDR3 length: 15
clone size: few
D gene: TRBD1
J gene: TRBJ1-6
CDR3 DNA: TGCGCCAGCAGCGAGACCGGACAGGGCCAGGGACCCCTCCACTTT
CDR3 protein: CASSETGQGQGPLHF

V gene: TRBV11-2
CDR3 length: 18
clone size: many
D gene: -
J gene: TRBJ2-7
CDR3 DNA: TGTGCCAGCAGCTTAGTCCCCCCCCGGCCACAGGGCTCCTACGAGCAGTACTTC
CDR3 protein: CASSLVPPRPQGSYEQYF

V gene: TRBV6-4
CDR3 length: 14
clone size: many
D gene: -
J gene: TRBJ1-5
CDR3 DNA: TGTGCCAGCAGTGACACGGGGGGCAATCAGCCCCAGCATTTT
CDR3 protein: CASSDTGGNQPQHF

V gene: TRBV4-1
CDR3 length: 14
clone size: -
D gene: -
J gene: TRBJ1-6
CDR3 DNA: TGCGCCAGCAGCCAAGAATATAGCAATTCACCCCTCCACTTT
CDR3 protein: CASSQEYSNSPLHF